This TCR beta chain was found in a study of Ad26.COV2.S vaccination and SARS-CoV-2 variants. Study outcomes and limitations: Ad26.COV2.S recipients had broader spike-specific TCRs (P = 0.0014). Vaccine recipients and placebo recipients showed similar non-spike TCR breadth.

The V segment lost 5 bases and the J segment 1 base; nucleotides outside the gene matches: 5. Germline CDR1 and CDR2: SGHTA and FQGNSA. The CDR3 has 15 amino acids. Treatment meaning: some 20 received Ad26.COV2.S at low or high dose, single or two shots; 5 received placebo; per-sample allocation not given. All samples were drawn on day 63, counting from the first vaccine or placebo injection. In Boston, the donor was an adult between 18-55 years of age. The administered vaccine (an Ad26 vector) expressed Wuhan-strain SARS-CoV-2 spike. Only one count was recorded for this clone. Its antigen is still unknown. Libraries were prepared by immunoSEQ multiplex PCR; TCRdb keeps only in-frame clonotypes and omits some of them. This table has some 340,000 clones, about 82% appearing once.

The chain is built from TRBV7-2 and TRBJ2-1; 7 bases align to TRBD1. The specimen comprised peripheral blood, sampled in a trial of Ad26.COV2.S vaccine versus placebo. The source of this sequence is a person between 18 and 59 years old who received the Ad26.COV2.S COVID-19 vaccine or a placebo. The CDR3, as DNA: TGTGCCAGCAGCATTAGACAGGGATCCTACAATGAGCAGTTCTTC. Translated, it gives CASSIRQGSYNEQFF.